The rows below give T cell receptor beta chains drawn from one sample of a study of blood T cells in healthy people across ages. TCRdb re-called the 5' RACE reads with MiXCR, one entry per CDR3 protein. The table lists hundreds of thousands of distinct CDR3 sequences, 58% of them singletons. Sequenced sample: blood. The source of these receptors is a man aged 60 to 75 in good health. The CDR3 runs from the conserved cysteine through the conserved F or W. The D gene is left open where the match is weak. Part of the rows lack a size; the others show once, few, many or a class for expanded clones.

NA,TRBD2,TRBV24-1,TRBJ2-3,CATSVSSGGASDTQYF,TGTGCCACCAGTGTATCCAGCGGGGGGGCCTCAGATACGCAGTATTTT
NA,NA,TRBV5-1,TRBJ2-2,CASSGLAQNTGELFF,TGCGCCAGCAGCGGCCTAGCGCAAAACACCGGGGAGCTGTTTTTT
few,TRBD1,TRBV20-1,TRBJ2-5,CSAEGQGETQYF,TGCAGTGCGGAAGGACAGGGGGAGACCCAGTACTTC
few,TRBD2,TRBV25-1,TRBJ2-5,CASATSGETQYF,TGTGCCAGTGCGACTAGCGGGGAGACCCAGTACTTC
few,NA,TRBV7-9,TRBJ2-1,CATTIAEEEQFF,TGTGCCACCACGATTGCCGAGGAGGAGCAGTTCTTC
few,NA,TRBV10-3,TRBJ1-2,CAISEGRGYTF,TGTGCCATCAGTGAGGGGAGAGGCTACACCTTC
NA,TRBD2,TRBV7-2,TRBJ2-1,CASNHGGGEQFF,TGTGCCAGCAACCACGGGGGGGGTGAGCAGTTCTTC
few,NA,TRBV25-1,TRBJ1-1,CASSEGGRNTEAFF,TGTGCCAGCAGTGAAGGTGGGAGGAACACTGAAGCTTTCTTT
NA,TRBD1,TRBV2,TRBJ1-5,CASTETGENQPQHF,TGTGCCAGCACCGAGACAGGGGAGAATCAGCCCCAGCATTTT
NA,NA,TRBV21-1,TRBJ2-7,CASSKGTEGPYEQYF,TGTGCCAGCAGCAAAGGGACTGAAGGTCCCTACGAGCAGTACTTC
few,NA,TRBV3-1,TRBJ1-4,CASSQEGRGEKLFF,TGTGCCAGCAGCCAAGAGGGTCGCGGTGAAAAACTGTTTTTT
NA,NA,TRBV25-1,TRBJ1-6,CASSEAGYNSPLHF,TGTGCCAGCAGTGAAGCAGGCTATAATTCACCCCTCCACTTT
few,TRBD2,TRBV25-1,TRBJ2-3,CASGNLAGFSDTQYF,TGTGCCAGCGGAAATCTAGCGGGGTTCTCAGATACGCAGTATTTT
NA,NA,TRBV12-3/TRBV12-4,TRBJ1-1,CASSLDWRAEAFF,TGTGCCAGCAGTTTAGATTGGCGAGCTGAAGCTTTCTTT
NA,NA,TRBV7-9,TRBJ2-7,CASSDESRAQYEQYF,TGTGCCAGCAGCGACGAGTCCCGGGCGCAATACGAGCAGTACTTC
NA,NA,TRBV24-1,TRBJ2-7,CAPSRGLSYEQYF,TGTGCCCCCTCACGAGGGCTCTCCTACGAGCAGTACTTC
NA,NA,TRBV10-3,TRBJ1-1,CAISRGETEAFF,TGTGCCATCAGTCGGGGGGAGACTGAAGCTTTCTTT
NA,NA,TRBV25-1,TRBJ2-1,CASSGVFVASSYNEQFF,TGTGCCAGCAGTGGGGTTTTTGTGGCAAGCTCCTACAATGAGCAGTTCTTC
NA,TRBD2,TRBV5-1,TRBJ2-5,CVSNPAGGQETQYF,TGCGTCAGCAACCCGGCGGGGGGACAAGAGACCCAGTACTTC
NA,TRBD1,TRBV7-2,TRBJ2-2,CASSLTGVIGELFF,TGTGCCAGCAGCTTGACAGGGGTAATCGGGGAGCTGTTTTTT
NA,NA,TRBV6-5,TRBJ2-7,CASSYGRDSYEQYF,TGTGCCAGCAGTTATGGGCGAGACAGCTACGAGCAGTACTTC
NA,TRBD2,TRBV9,TRBJ2-7,CASSVGGSGDYEQYF,TGTGCCAGCAGCGTAGGAGGTAGCGGGGACTACGAGCAGTACTTC
NA,TRBD2,TRBV6-1,TRBJ2-1,CASRRSGTSNDEQFF,TGTGCCAGCAGGAGGTCCGGGACTAGCAACGATGAGCAGTTCTTC
few,TRBD2,TRBV3-1,TRBJ2-1,CASSDSGGVYNEQFF,TGTGCCAGCAGCGATAGCGGGGGGGTTTACAATGAGCAGTTCTTC
NA,NA,TRBV5-1,TRBJ1-6,CASSFDRTNSPLHF,TGCGCCAGCAGCTTCGACAGGACCAATTCACCCCTCCACTTT
NA,TRBD1,TRBV15,TRBJ2-3,CATSRSAGTGVADTQYF,TGTGCCACCAGCAGGTCGGCCGGGACAGGGGTGGCAGATACGCAGTATTTT
NA,NA,TRBV6-2/TRBV6-3,TRBJ2-7,CASSYLGNEQYF,TGTGCCAGCAGTTACCTTGGTAACGAGCAGTACTTC
many,NA,TRBV5-1,TRBJ2-1,CASSWGGDNNEQFF,TGCGCCAGCAGCTGGGGGGGGGACAACAATGAGCAGTTCTTC
NA,NA,TRBV4-2,TRBJ1-1,CASSQGMGGGTEAFF,TGTGCCAGCAGCCAAGGTATGGGCGGAGGGACTGAAGCTTTCTTT
NA,NA,TRBV4-2,TRBJ2-7,CAMIGGYEQYF,TGTGCCATGATCGGGGGCTACGAGCAGTACTTC
NA,NA,TRBV24-1,TRBJ2-5,CATSDSLSGTQYF,TGTGCCACCAGTGACTCCTTGTCTGGGACCCAGTACTTC
once,NA,TRBV20-1,TRBJ1-2,CSARVGNRNYGYTF,TGCAGTGCTAGAGTTGGGAACAGAAACTATGGCTACACCTTC
NA,TRBD2,TRBV6-6,TRBJ2-7,CASSSGLAGGSYEQYF,TGTGCCAGCAGTTCCGGACTAGCGGGGGGATCCTACGAGCAGTACTTC
NA,TRBD2,TRBV10-3,TRBJ2-7,CAISEGLAATYEQYF,TGTGCCATCAGTGAGGGACTAGCGGCGACCTACGAGCAGTACTTC
NA,TRBD2,TRBV20-1,TRBJ2-1,CSARDLAGNEQFF,TGCAGTGCTAGAGATCTAGCGGGCAATGAGCAGTTCTTC
NA,NA,TRBV20-1,TRBJ2-5,CSALPGGGGETQYF,TGCAGTGCTCTCCCAGGGGGGGGCGGAGAGACCCAGTACTTC
NA,NA,TRBV9,TRBJ1-4,CASRPGRRASGEKLFF,TGTGCCAGCAGACCGGGACGTCGCGCGTCGGGTGAAAAACTGTTTTTT
NA,TRBD1,TRBV4-1,TRBJ1-2,CASSQGQGADDGYTF,TGCGCCAGCAGCCAAGGGCAGGGGGCGGATGATGGCTACACCTTC
few,TRBD1,TRBV25-1,TRBJ2-3,CAGRDRVTDTQYF,TGTGCCGGCCGGGACAGGGTTACGGATACGCAGTATTTT